The 3 T cell receptor beta chains listed next were all sequenced from one sample in a study of siplizumab effects on memory and regulatory T cells. Clones were sequenced by immunoSEQ multiplex PCR, and TCRdb holds only the in-frame ones, with some missing. The sample lists tens of thousands of clones, roughly 90% occurring once. Sequences were obtained from naive CD4+ T cells sorted from blood. The receptors here all came from a human donor in good health.

V and J are TRBV5-4 and TRBJ1-2; no reliable D call. The germline gives CDR1 SGHNT, CDR2 YYREEE (reference sequence). Between the trimmed V and J ends, which lost 3 bases and 2 bases, there was a span of 14 bases. This CDR3 contains 15 residues. CDR3 sequence (DNA): TGTGCCAGCAGCTCCCCAGGACCAAACAACTATGGCTACACCTTC. It codes for CASSSPGPNNYGYTF.

The rearrangement links TRBV2 to TRBJ2-3, with 15 bases fitting TRBD2. With V trimmed by 6 bases and J by 0 bases, 7 bases remained unmatched. CDR1 is SNHLY and CDR2 is FYNNEI in the germline V gene. The CDR3 consists of 18 residues. DNA of the CDR3: TGTGCCAGCAGGGATGGGACTAGCGGGGGGATTAGCACAGATACGCAGTATTTT. Protein product: CASRDGTSGGISTDTQYF.

This chain joins TRBV10-3 and TRBJ2-1; maybe TRBD2 (6 bases). Germline lookup yields CDR1 ENHRY and CDR2 SYGVKD. The CDR3 has 18 amino acids. V shed 7 bases and J shed 0 bases, with 22 bases lying between them. CDR3 nucleotides: TGTGCCATCAAAGGTAGCGGTCGAACCTTTAGCTCCTACAATGAGCAGTTCTTC. Translating gives CAIKGSGRTFSSYNEQFF.